These T cell receptor beta chains were read from a single sample in a study of blood T cell repertoires in COVID-19. Assay: immunoSEQ multiplex PCR; the TCRdb copy retains only in-frame clones and omits some. The table includes about 190,000 clones, around 85% detected once. Sequencing was performed on peripheral blood. The receptor set was obtained from a man aged 30 to 45 with acute or convalescent COVID-19. Both conserved end residues are part of each CDR3. The D gene is left open where the match is weak. Size tells how often a clone was seen (once, few, many) or the class of an expanded clone, and some rows leave it out.

J gene | CDR3 length | V gene | clone size | D gene | CDR3 protein | CDR3 DNA
TRBJ1-2 | 13 | TRBV18 | NA | TRBD1 | CASSPTPGGGYTF | TGTGCCAGCTCACCAACCCCAGGGGGCGGCTACACCTTC
TRBJ1-1 | 13 | TRBV18 | NA | NA | CASSPGGGAEAFF | TGTGCCAGCTCACCAGGCGGGGGAGCTGAAGCTTTCTTT
TRBJ1-4 | 11 | TRBV3-1/TRBV3-2 | NA | NA | CASSLAAELFF | TGTGCCAGCAGCCTTGCCGCGGAACTGTTTTTT
TRBJ2-1 | 14 | TRBV12-5 | NA | NA | CASGGTPNYNEQFF | TGTGCTAGTGGTGGGACACCGAATTACAATGAGCAGTTCTTC
TRBJ2-7 | 11 | TRBV20-1 | NA | NA | CSAVHGYEQYF | TGCAGTGCAGTCCACGGTTACGAGCAGTACTTC
TRBJ2-5 | 13 | TRBV5-1 | NA | TRBD2 | CASSLAGIETQYF | TGCGCCAGCAGCCTAGCGGGAATAGAGACCCAGTACTTC
TRBJ2-7 | 12 | TRBV28 | NA | NA | CASRRGGYEQYF | TGTGCCAGCAGGAGAGGAGGGTACGAGCAGTACTTC
TRBJ1-5 | 18 | TRBV19 | NA | NA | CASSTLSRRQNSNQPQHF | TGTGCCAGTAGTACCTTATCTCGCCGACAGAATAGCAATCAGCCCCAGCATTTT
TRBJ1-1 | 14 | TRBV10-1 | NA | TRBD1 | CASSESGQGFGAFF | TGCGCCAGCAGTGAGTCGGGACAGGGATTTGGGGCTTTCTTT
TRBJ2-7 | 15 | TRBV30 | NA | TRBD1 | CAWREGGLLPYEQYF | TGTGCCTGGAGGGAAGGGGGCCTCCTCCCCTACGAGCAGTACTTC
TRBJ1-1 | 11 | TRBV20-1 | NA | TRBD1 | CSAAQGQQAFF | TGCAGTGCTGCACAGGGACAGCAAGCTTTCTTT
TRBJ1-1 | 13 | TRBV28 | NA | NA | CASSPRWPAEAFF | TGTGCCAGCAGTCCTAGATGGCCGGCAGAAGCTTTCTTT
TRBJ2-1 | 13 | TRBV6-5 | NA | NA | CASSYSLQGPRLF | TGTGCCAGCAGTTACTCACTTCAGGGGCCGAGACTCTTC
TRBJ2-1 | 16 | TRBV14 | once | TRBD1 | CASSPMQGVDYNEQFF | TGTGCCAGCAGCCCGATGCAGGGGGTCGACTACAATGAGCAGTTCTTC
TRBJ2-5 | 15 | TRBV5-1 | NA | NA | CASSAEFGIGETQYF | TGCGCCAGCAGCGCCGAGTTTGGTATCGGGGAGACCCAGTACTTC
TRBJ2-5 | 17 | TRBV28 | NA | NA | CASSLSGRVGQGETQYF | TGTGCCAGCAGTTTAAGTGGACGGGTTGGGCAGGGGGAGACCCAGTACTTC
TRBJ2-3 | 15 | TRBV9 | NA | NA | CASSVGRGASDTQYF | TGTGCCAGCAGCGTAGGTCGGGGGGCCTCAGATACGCAGTATTTT
TRBJ1-3 | 14 | TRBV11-2 | NA | NA | CASVLGTLGNTIYF | TGTGCCAGCGTCCTCGGGACACTTGGAAACACCATATATTTT
TRBJ1-2 | 14 | TRBV6-5 | NA | TRBD1 | CASSPNRGSNGYTF | TGTGCCAGCAGTCCCAACAGGGGGTCGAATGGCTACACCTTC
TRBJ2-5 | 13 | TRBV9 | NA | NA | CASSVGQAETQYF | TGTGCCAGCAGCGTAGGACAGGCAGAGACCCAGTACTTC
TRBJ2-5 | 15 | TRBV4-2 | NA | TRBD2 | CASSPSGVSQETQYF | TGTGCCAGCAGCCCTAGCGGGGTGTCCCAAGAGACCCAGTACTTC
TRBJ2-5 | 16 | TRBV7-3 | NA | TRBD2 | CASSLSGGGSGETQYF | TGTGCCAGCAGCTTATCTGGCGGGGGGAGCGGGGAGACCCAGTACTTC
TRBJ2-2 | 14 | TRBV7-6 | NA | TRBD2 | CASSFAGVTGELFF | TGTGCCAGCAGCTTCGCGGGGGTCACCGGGGAGCTGTTTTTT
TRBJ2-5 | 15 | TRBV19 | NA | NA | CASRGGSLGQETQYF | TGTGCCAGTCGAGGAGGCTCCCTGGGGCAAGAGACCCAGTACTTC
TRBJ1-5 | 16 | TRBV9 | NA | TRBD1 | CASSVGAGGGGQPQHF | TGTGCCAGCAGCGTAGGGGCAGGGGGAGGCGGTCAGCCCCAGCATTTT
TRBJ1-4 | 16 | TRBV7-9 | NA | NA | CASSPRRQGHDEKLFF | TGTGCCAGCAGCCCACGTAGGCAGGGTCATGATGAAAAACTGTTTTTT
TRBJ1-1 | 12 | TRBV6-5 | few | NA | CASSRGNTEAFF | TGTGCCAGCTCCAGGGGGAACACTGAAGCTTTCTTT
TRBJ2-3 | 17 | TRBV4-1 | NA | TRBD2 | CASSPKAGGGGADTQYF | TGCGCCAGCAGCCCAAAGGCGGGAGGGGGAGGAGCAGATACGCAGTATTTT
TRBJ2-7 | 17 | TRBV28 | NA | TRBD1 | CASSPLAPGQVFYEQYF | TGTGCCAGCAGTCCTTTAGCACCGGGACAGGTGTTCTACGAGCAGTACTTC
TRBJ2-2 | 17 | TRBV7-3 | NA | TRBD1 | CASSLIAPQGATGELFF | TGTGCCAGCAGCTTAATAGCCCCCCAGGGGGCTACCGGGGAGCTGTTTTTT
TRBJ1-6 | 15 | TRBV27 | NA | NA | CASFRVTSYNSPLHF | TGTGCCAGCTTCAGGGTAACCTCCTATAATTCACCCCTCCACTTT
TRBJ2-5 | 14 | TRBV28 | NA | NA | CASSLGGSPETQYF | TGTGCCAGCAGTTTAGGAGGATCGCCAGAGACCCAGTACTTC
TRBJ1-2 | 13 | TRBV12-3/TRBV12-4 | NA | TRBD1 | CASGSRQGDGYTF | TGTGCCAGCGGTTCAAGGCAGGGGGATGGCTACACCTTC
TRBJ1-2 | 14 | TRBV19 | NA | NA | CASSRTASNYGYTF | TGTGCCAGTAGTAGGACAGCTTCTAACTATGGCTACACCTTC
TRBJ2-2 | 16 | TRBV6-1 | NA | TRBD2 | CASSVPAGANTGELFF | TGTGCCAGCAGTGTTCCAGCGGGAGCTAACACCGGGGAGCTGTTTTTT
TRBJ2-7 | 13 | TRBV27 | NA | NA | CASSYTSSYEQYF | TGTGCCAGCAGTTATACCAGCTCCTACGAGCAGTACTTC
TRBJ2-5 | 16 | TRBV19 | NA | TRBD1 | CASSIRPGQGMETQYF | TGTGCCAGTAGTATAAGACCGGGACAGGGAATGGAGACCCAGTACTTC
TRBJ1-3 | 16 | TRBV6-1 | NA | TRBD1 | CASSERTGGSGNTIYF | TGTGCCAGCAGTGAAAGGACAGGGGGATCTGGAAACACCATATATTTT
TRBJ1-4 | 13 | TRBV11-2 | once | NA | CASSLAGSRELFF | TGTGCCAGCAGCTTAGCGGGGAGTCGGGAACTGTTTTTT
TRBJ2-3 | 15 | TRBV7-9 | NA | NA | CASSLVVQGYDTQYF | TGTGCCAGCAGCTTAGTGGTCCAGGGTTACGATACGCAGTATTTT
TRBJ2-5 | 16 | TRBV15 | few | TRBD1 | CATSRGLTGGRETQYF | TGTGCCACCAGCAGGGGACTGACAGGGGGCCGTGAGACCCAGTACTTC
TRBJ1-5 | 15 | TRBV19 | NA | TRBD1 | CASSRTGQLSQPQHF | TGTGCCAGTAGTCGTACGGGACAGCTCAGTCAGCCCCAGCATTTT